The rows below give T cell receptor beta chains drawn from one sample of a study of Ad26.COV2.S vaccination and SARS-CoV-2 variants. The data were produced by immunoSEQ multiplex PCR, yet TCRdb's version contains in-frame clones alone and is incomplete. Of around 300,000 clones in the sample, about 89% were seen once. Sequencing was performed on peripheral blood, taken in a trial of Ad26.COV2.S vaccine versus placebo. These receptors were collected from a person aged 18-65 years who received the Ad26.COV2.S COVID-19 vaccine or a placebo. The CDR3 runs from the conserved cysteine through the conserved F or W. D genes are given only for firm matches. Where a row states a size, it is once, few, many or the class of an expanded clone; other rows omit it.

j_gene: TRBJ1-6; d_gene: -; v_gene: TRBV2; abundance: -; CDR3nt: TGTGCCAGCAGGCTCGGGCCAACCTATAATTCACCCCTCCACTTT; CDR3aa: CASRLGPTYNSPLHF
j_gene: TRBJ2-2; d_gene: TRBD1; v_gene: TRBV10-3; abundance: -; CDR3nt: TGTGCCATCAGTGTTGGGACAGTTAACACCGGGGAGCTGTTTTTT; CDR3aa: CAISVGTVNTGELFF
j_gene: TRBJ1-5; d_gene: -; v_gene: TRBV27; abundance: -; CDR3nt: TGTGCCAGCAGTTTATCGTCAGGTGTCGGTCAGCCCCAGCATTTT; CDR3aa: CASSLSSGVGQPQHF
j_gene: TRBJ1-2; d_gene: -; v_gene: TRBV12-3/TRBV12-4; abundance: once; CDR3nt: TGTGCCAGTGCACTTAGCACCCGCGATGGCTACACCTTC; CDR3aa: CASALSTRDGYTF
j_gene: TRBJ2-3; d_gene: -; v_gene: TRBV19; abundance: -; CDR3nt: TGTGCCAGTAGTTACGGGTCCGGATGGGCAGATACGCAGTATTTT; CDR3aa: CASSYGSGWADTQYF
j_gene: TRBJ2-1; d_gene: -; v_gene: TRBV5-1; abundance: few; CDR3nt: TGCGCCAGCAGCTCCGTCCCGACAGGGACTAATTACAATGAGCAGTTCTTC; CDR3aa: CASSSVPTGTNYNEQFF
j_gene: TRBJ1-6; d_gene: TRBD1; v_gene: TRBV11-2; abundance: -; CDR3nt: TGTGCCAGCAGCGCCCGAGGGACAGGGGACTCACCCCTCCACTTT; CDR3aa: CASSARGTGDSPLHF
j_gene: TRBJ2-7; d_gene: TRBD1; v_gene: TRBV6-5; abundance: -; CDR3nt: TGTGCCAGCACCCCGACAGGGACCTACGAGCAGTACTTC; CDR3aa: CASTPTGTYEQYF
j_gene: TRBJ2-7; d_gene: TRBD2; v_gene: TRBV5-1; abundance: -; CDR3nt: TGCGCCAGCAGCTTGACTAGCGGAACCTACGAGCAGTACTTC; CDR3aa: CASSLTSGTYEQYF
j_gene: TRBJ2-7; d_gene: -; v_gene: TRBV27; abundance: -; CDR3nt: TGTGCCAGCAGTCGCGATCGGACGGTATCCTACGAGCAGTACTTC; CDR3aa: CASSRDRTVSYEQYF
j_gene: TRBJ1-1; d_gene: TRBD1; v_gene: TRBV29-1; abundance: -; CDR3nt: TGCAGCGTTGGGGACAGGCTGAACACTGAAGCTTTCTTT; CDR3aa: CSVGDRLNTEAFF
j_gene: TRBJ1-5; d_gene: TRBD1; v_gene: TRBV30; abundance: -; CDR3nt: TGTGCCTGGAGTGGGGACAGGGGGAATCAGCCCCAGCATTTT; CDR3aa: CAWSGDRGNQPQHF
j_gene: TRBJ2-1; d_gene: -; v_gene: TRBV6-2/TRBV6-3; abundance: -; CDR3nt: TGTGCCAGCAGTTACTCGACATCGAATGAGCAGTTCTTC; CDR3aa: CASSYSTSNEQFF
j_gene: TRBJ2-5; d_gene: -; v_gene: TRBV29-1; abundance: -; CDR3nt: TGCAGCCCTGAGGCGGGGCGATTCCAAGAGACCCAGTACTTC; CDR3aa: CSPEAGRFQETQYF
j_gene: TRBJ2-7; d_gene: -; v_gene: TRBV18; abundance: -; CDR3nt: TGTGCCAGCTCAGCGGACGGGACCTACGAGCAGTACTTC; CDR3aa: CASSADGTYEQYF
j_gene: TRBJ1-1; d_gene: TRBD1; v_gene: TRBV7-2; abundance: -; CDR3nt: TGTGCCAGCAGCTGGGGGACAGGGGAGAACACTGAAGCTTTCTTT; CDR3aa: CASSWGTGENTEAFF
j_gene: TRBJ2-2; d_gene: TRBD1; v_gene: TRBV15; abundance: -; CDR3nt: TGTGCCACCAGCAGGGACAGGGCCACCGGGGAGCTGTTTTTT; CDR3aa: CATSRDRATGELFF
j_gene: TRBJ1-2; d_gene: -; v_gene: TRBV4-1; abundance: -; CDR3nt: TGCGCCAGCAGCCAAGATTGGCCGCGGGGCGCTAACTATGGCTACACCTTC; CDR3aa: CASSQDWPRGANYGYTF
j_gene: TRBJ2-2; d_gene: -; v_gene: TRBV7-2; abundance: -; CDR3nt: TGTGCCAGCAGCTTGGTAGGCGGGTGGTCCGGGGAGCTGTTTTTT; CDR3aa: CASSLVGGWSGELFF
j_gene: TRBJ1-2; d_gene: -; v_gene: TRBV28; abundance: -; CDR3nt: TGTGCCAGCAGTCTTACGACGACCTATGGCTACACCTTC; CDR3aa: CASSLTTTYGYTF
j_gene: TRBJ1-2; d_gene: -; v_gene: TRBV19; abundance: few; CDR3nt: TGTGCCAGTAGTCGATCCGGGGCTAACTATGGCTACACCTTC; CDR3aa: CASSRSGANYGYTF
j_gene: TRBJ1-1; d_gene: -; v_gene: TRBV27; abundance: -; CDR3nt: TGTGCCAGCAGGCTCGGGACATGGAACACTGAAGCTTTCTTT; CDR3aa: CASRLGTWNTEAFF
j_gene: TRBJ1-4; d_gene: TRBD1; v_gene: TRBV2; abundance: -; CDR3nt: TGTGCCAGCAGGGAACACAGGGGGCAGGTTGAAAAACTGTTTTTT; CDR3aa: CASREHRGQVEKLFF
j_gene: TRBJ1-4; d_gene: -; v_gene: TRBV3-1/TRBV3-2; abundance: -; CDR3nt: TGTGCCAGCAGCCAATTAGGGTTGGATGAAAAACTGTTTTTT; CDR3aa: CASSQLGLDEKLFF
j_gene: TRBJ1-1; d_gene: -; v_gene: TRBV6-4; abundance: -; CDR3nt: TGTGCCAGCAGCTCTAGGGACACCTTGAACACTGAAGCTTTCTTT; CDR3aa: CASSSRDTLNTEAFF
j_gene: TRBJ1-6; d_gene: TRBD1; v_gene: TRBV29-1; abundance: -; CDR3nt: TGCAGCGTTGATAGTTCGGGACAGGGGGGGGATTCACCCCTCCACTTT; CDR3aa: CSVDSSGQGGDSPLHF
j_gene: TRBJ2-3; d_gene: TRBD2; v_gene: TRBV24-1; abundance: -; CDR3nt: TGTGCCACCAGTGCCGGGACTACTGGCACAGATACGCAGTATTTT; CDR3aa: CATSAGTTGTDTQYF
j_gene: TRBJ2-5; d_gene: -; v_gene: TRBV7-9; abundance: -; CDR3nt: TGTGCCAGCAGCTTAGGTCGGTTCCCAGGGCAAGAGACCCAGTACTTC; CDR3aa: CASSLGRFPGQETQYF
j_gene: TRBJ1-3; d_gene: -; v_gene: TRBV3-1/TRBV3-2; abundance: -; CDR3nt: TGTGCCAGCAGCCAAGATTTTTCCTCCTCTGGAAACACCATATATTTT; CDR3aa: CASSQDFSSSGNTIYF
j_gene: TRBJ2-1; d_gene: -; v_gene: TRBV4-1; abundance: -; CDR3nt: TGCGCCAGCAGCCCCCCAACTAGGCGGAATGAGCAGTTCTTC; CDR3aa: CASSPPTRRNEQFF
j_gene: TRBJ1-1; d_gene: TRBD1; v_gene: TRBV5-1; abundance: -; CDR3nt: TGCGCCAGCAGCTTTAGGGGGCCGAACACTGAAGCTTTCTTT; CDR3aa: CASSFRGPNTEAFF
j_gene: TRBJ2-7; d_gene: -; v_gene: TRBV3-1/TRBV3-2; abundance: -; CDR3nt: TGTGCCAGCAGCCAAGGGACAGACCGCTACGAGCAGTACTTC; CDR3aa: CASSQGTDRYEQYF
j_gene: TRBJ1-1; d_gene: -; v_gene: TRBV6-5; abundance: -; CDR3nt: TGTGCCAGCAGTTACCGGGTGAACACTGAAGCTTTCTTT; CDR3aa: CASSYRVNTEAFF
j_gene: TRBJ1-4; d_gene: -; v_gene: TRBV20-1; abundance: -; CDR3nt: TGCAGTGCTAGTGCCCCGGGAGTGTATGAAAAACTGTTTTTT; CDR3aa: CSASAPGVYEKLFF
j_gene: TRBJ2-7; d_gene: -; v_gene: TRBV6-1; abundance: -; CDR3nt: TGTGCCAGCAGTGAAGGAGCAGGGGACATCTACGAGCAGTACTTC; CDR3aa: CASSEGAGDIYEQYF
j_gene: TRBJ2-7; d_gene: -; v_gene: TRBV7-2; abundance: -; CDR3nt: TGTGCCAGCAGGTCTGGGGAGGACAGCAAATACTACGAGCAGTACTTC; CDR3aa: CASRSGEDSKYYEQYF
j_gene: TRBJ2-2; d_gene: TRBD1; v_gene: TRBV2; abundance: -; CDR3nt: TGTGCCAGCAGTGGGGTGGGGACAGGGGCTTTCACCGGGGAGCTGTTTTTT; CDR3aa: CASSGVGTGAFTGELFF
j_gene: TRBJ1-4; d_gene: -; v_gene: TRBV10-3; abundance: -; CDR3nt: TGTGCCATCAGTGAGTCGAGTTTCTGGGGGAATGAAAAACTGTTTTTT; CDR3aa: CAISESSFWGNEKLFF
j_gene: TRBJ2-7; d_gene: TRBD1; v_gene: TRBV29-1; abundance: -; CDR3nt: TGCAGCGTCGGGAACAGGGGGCGGGGTTACGAGCAGTACTTC; CDR3aa: CSVGNRGRGYEQYF
j_gene: TRBJ1-6; d_gene: -; v_gene: TRBV6-2/TRBV6-3; abundance: -; CDR3nt: TGTGCCAGCAGTGGCGCATCAAATTCACCCCTCCACTTT; CDR3aa: CASSGASNSPLHF
j_gene: TRBJ2-1; d_gene: -; v_gene: TRBV14; abundance: -; CDR3nt: TGTGCCAGCAGCCAAGATAGTCCCTCCTACAATGAGCAGTTCTTC; CDR3aa: CASSQDSPSYNEQFF
j_gene: TRBJ2-7; d_gene: TRBD1; v_gene: TRBV18; abundance: -; CDR3nt: TGTGCCAGCTCACCGGACAGGGGCCGGGAGCAGTACTTC; CDR3aa: CASSPDRGREQYF
j_gene: TRBJ1-3; d_gene: -; v_gene: TRBV6-6; abundance: -; CDR3nt: TGTGCCAGCAGTTACCACATCGGTGCCTCTGGAAACACCATATATTTT; CDR3aa: CASSYHIGASGNTIYF
j_gene: TRBJ1-5; d_gene: TRBD1; v_gene: TRBV7-2; abundance: -; CDR3nt: TGTGCCAGCAGCCTTGACAGGGCGAGCAATCAGCCCCAGCATTTT; CDR3aa: CASSLDRASNQPQHF
j_gene: TRBJ1-2; d_gene: -; v_gene: TRBV11-2; abundance: once; CDR3nt: TGTGCCAGCAGCGATCAGCGGGGCCCCTATGGCTACACCTTC; CDR3aa: CASSDQRGPYGYTF
j_gene: TRBJ1-2; d_gene: -; v_gene: TRBV6-1; abundance: -; CDR3nt: TGTGCCAGCAGTGAAATGGGGACAACCTATGGCTACACCTTC; CDR3aa: CASSEMGTTYGYTF
j_gene: TRBJ1-2; d_gene: -; v_gene: TRBV3-1/TRBV3-2; abundance: -; CDR3nt: TGTGCCAGCAGCCAAGATCTCGAGACAGGAAACTATGGCTACACCTTC; CDR3aa: CASSQDLETGNYGYTF
j_gene: TRBJ1-1; d_gene: -; v_gene: TRBV12-3/TRBV12-4; abundance: -; CDR3nt: TGTGCCAGCAGGGAAAACACTGAAGCTTTCTTT; CDR3aa: CASRENTEAFF
j_gene: TRBJ1-5; d_gene: TRBD1; v_gene: TRBV18; abundance: few; CDR3nt: TGTGCCAGCTGGCCGGGACAGAGGAGCCCCGATAGCAATCAGCCCCAGCATTTT; CDR3aa: CASWPGQRSPDSNQPQHF
j_gene: TRBJ2-7; d_gene: -; v_gene: TRBV11-2; abundance: -; CDR3nt: TGTGCCAGCAGCCTAACCGCCGACGGTACCTACGAGCAGTACTTC; CDR3aa: CASSLTADGTYEQYF
j_gene: TRBJ2-1; d_gene: TRBD1; v_gene: TRBV14; abundance: few; CDR3nt: TGTGCCAGCAGCCAAGATTTACAGGGGTTATACAATGAGCAGTTCTTC; CDR3aa: CASSQDLQGLYNEQFF
j_gene: TRBJ1-2; d_gene: -; v_gene: TRBV30; abundance: -; CDR3nt: TGTGCCTGGACCCAGAGTGGGTTTCCCTTGTATGGCTACACCTTC; CDR3aa: CAWTQSGFPLYGYTF
j_gene: TRBJ1-4; d_gene: -; v_gene: TRBV12-3/TRBV12-4; abundance: -; CDR3nt: TGTGCCAGCAGGGGGGCCGTGGGTGAAAAACTGTTTTTT; CDR3aa: CASRGAVGEKLFF
j_gene: TRBJ1-5; d_gene: -; v_gene: TRBV9; abundance: -; CDR3nt: TGTGCCAGCAGCGTAGACGGTAGAACTAGCCAGCCCCAGCATTTT; CDR3aa: CASSVDGRTSQPQHF
j_gene: TRBJ2-3; d_gene: -; v_gene: TRBV27; abundance: once; CDR3nt: TGTGCCAGCAGCCCCTCGAAGGGCCAGGCTGGTAAAGATACGCAGTATTTT; CDR3aa: CASSPSKGQAGKDTQYF
j_gene: TRBJ2-7; d_gene: -; v_gene: TRBV11-1; abundance: -; CDR3nt: TGTGCCAGCAGCCTCCGGGACTCAGGCTCCTACGAGCAGTACTTC; CDR3aa: CASSLRDSGSYEQYF
j_gene: TRBJ1-5; d_gene: -; v_gene: TRBV7-8; abundance: once; CDR3nt: TGTGCCAGCAGCCCCGGAGGAGATAGCAATCAGCCCCAGCATTTT; CDR3aa: CASSPGGDSNQPQHF
j_gene: TRBJ2-1; d_gene: -; v_gene: TRBV24-1; abundance: -; CDR3nt: TGTGCCACCAGTGATTTGCCCTCCGCTCGCAAAAGGAATGAGCAGTTCTTC; CDR3aa: CATSDLPSARKRNEQFF
j_gene: TRBJ1-6; d_gene: -; v_gene: TRBV6-5; abundance: -; CDR3nt: TGTGCCAGCAGTTACTCCGGGACGAATAATTCACCCCTCCACTTT; CDR3aa: CASSYSGTNNSPLHF
j_gene: TRBJ2-7; d_gene: TRBD1; v_gene: TRBV12-3/TRBV12-4; abundance: -; CDR3nt: TGTGCCAGCAGTTTTAACAGGGGCTACGAGCAGTACTTC; CDR3aa: CASSFNRGYEQYF